This T cell receptor (beta chain) was found in a study of tumor-infiltrating lymphocytes in primary liver carcinoma. The study's findings and limits: Tumor-adjacent and tumor-blood pairs displayed less overlap than did pairs of tumor regions.

CDR3 length equals 13 residues. Alongside blood RNA obtained from unsorted whole blood, germline DNA was also extracted. As concerns this clonotype: Its target is unknown. At one end, the junction sequence differs from germline, possibly due to a read error.

TCR beta cDNA was reverse-transcribed from approximately 0.45 ug of total RNA. The reaction used a constant-region primer and ProtoScript II reverse transcriptase. ARM-PCR, slightly modified, supplied the TCR beta libraries through three nested multiplex PCR rounds. TRBV1-TRBV30 forward primers and a C-beta reverse primer were used in the first two PCR rounds, which each ran for around 11 cycles. TCRdb fed the multiplex PCR reads into MiXCR, producing one record per CDR3 protein. In the table there are approximately 330,000 distinct CDR3 sequences, less than 65% of which are singletons. This receptor was identified in a man aged 40-55 years with primary liver carcinoma and hepatitis B virus infection. Specimen: peripheral blood. The chain couples TRBV12-3 or TRBV12-4 to TRBJ2-5; the D gene is possibly TRBD1 (6 bases). CDR3 bases: TGCGTCAGCAGGGGACCAGCGGTAGAGACCCAGTACTTC. It codes for CVSRGPAVETQYF.